One and the same sample provided the 25 T cell receptor beta chains below, sequenced in a study of T cell repertoires in cytomegalovirus infection. TCRdb re-called the reads through MiXCR, storing one row per CDR3 protein. Here the sample spans hundreds of thousands of distinct CDR3 sequences, about 11% being singletons. The sample was PBMCs. The receptors stem from a human donor in good health (CMV status not recorded). Some clones in this sample may be carry-over from other donors' samples.

This clonotype was counted ten times or more. This chain uses TRBV20-1 with TRBJ1-4; D is possibly TRBD1 (6 bases). CDR1 and CDR2 from the germline V gene are DFQATT and SNEGSKA (reference sequence). The CDR3 contains 15 residues. Trimming cost V 4 bases and J 0 bases, with 12 bases left between them. CDR3 in amino acids: CSAMRTAATNEKLFF. CDR3 DNA: TGCAGTGCTATGAGGACAGCCGCAACTAATGAAAAACTGTTTTTT.

This clonotype has at least ten counts. This chain joins TRBV12-3 or TRBV12-4 and TRBJ2-2; 7 positions agree with TRBD2. CDR3 length: 14 amino acids. J gave up 2 bases and V 8 bases, and 5 bases lay outside the gene matches. CDR3 nucleotides: TGTGCCAGCGGGAGGGGCCTCAACACCGGGGAGCTGTTTTTT. Its translation is CASGRGLNTGELFF.

The sample holds many counts of this clonotype. The chain couples TRBV6-1 to TRBJ1-1; 8 bases fit TRBD1. CDR3 size: 14 residues. Per the germline V gene, CDR1 is MNHNS and CDR2 is SASEGT. V shed 1 base, J shed 3 bases, and the junction held 1 base outside the gene matches. The chain's CDR3 is CASSEDRGDTEAFF. CDR3 sequence (DNA): TGTGCCAGCAGTGAAGACAGGGGGGACACTGAAGCTTTCTTT.

This clonotype was recorded at least ten times. The chain is built from TRBV11-2 and TRBJ2-3, with D perhaps matching TRBD1 or TRBD2 (6 bases each). V was shortened by 5 bases and J by 5 bases, with 20 bases between the two germline ends. The CDR3 totals 16 residues. Germline CDR1 SGHAT, CDR2 FQNNGV. DNA for the CDR3: TGTGCCAGCAGCCAACTGAAGGGGGGCCGGGTAGATACGCAGTATTTT. It specifies CASSQLKGGRVDTQYF. The full variable domain, completed using reference TRBV11-2 and TRBJ2-3, is EAGVAQSPRYKIIEKRQSVAFWCNPISGHATLYWYQQILGQGPKLLIQFQNNGVVDDSQLPKDRFSAERLKGVDSTLKIQPAKLEDSAVYLCASSQLKGGRVDTQYFGPGTRLTVL.

This clonotype was recorded many times. V and J are TRBV19 and TRBJ2-2; unclear D gene. Germline V gene sequence: CDR1 LNHDA, CDR2 SQIVND (reference sequence). The V end lost 3 bases, the J end lost 0 bases, and 8 bases lay between the germline ends. The CDR3 is made up of 15 amino acids. CDR3 amino acids: CASSISAANTGELFF. DNA of the CDR3: TGTGCCAGTAGTATCAGCGCTGCGAACACCGGGGAGCTGTTTTTT.

The chain uses TRBV23-1 and TRBJ1-3; D unclear. TRBV23-1 carries the ORF label, with uncertain function. V lost 4 bases and J 0 bases, leaving 19 bases between the germline ends. CDR3 size: 18 residues. DNA of the CDR3: TGCGCCAGCAGTCCTCCAAAGGACGTGAAAGCCTCTGGAAACACCATATATTTT. Residues: CASSPPKDVKASGNTIYF.

The chain couples TRBV9 to TRBJ2-1, with D hard to call. The ends were cut back, 1 base at V and 6 bases at J, with 5 bases in the middle. In germline, CDR1 is SGDLS, CDR2 YYNGEE. The CDR3 spans 12 residues. CDR3 region: CASSVRANEQFF. In DNA, the CDR3 is TGTGCCAGCAGCGTAAGGGCCAATGAGCAGTTCTTC.

This clonotype was counted ten times or more. The genes are TRBV7-8 and TRBJ2-7; D possibly corresponds to TRBD2 (6 bases). The V and J ends lost 4 bases and 0 bases respectively, with 13 bases between them. The CDR3 contains 15 residues. The germline V gene encodes CDR1 SGHVS and CDR2 FQNEAQ. The CDR3 bases are TGTGCCAGCAGCTCACGGGAGTCAAGCTCCTACGAGCAGTACTTC. Residues: CASSSRESSSYEQYF.

This clonotype was seen at least ten times. J is TRBJ2-7 and V is TRBV29-1; D may match TRBD1 or TRBD2 (5 bases each). The germline V gene encodes CDR1 SQVTM and CDR2 ANQGSEA. The length of the CDR3 is 15 residues. Trimming took off 6 bases at V and 7 bases at J, with 25 bases between the two ends. This chain's CDR3 is CSVTQNSRGPGEQYF. In DNA form, the CDR3 reads TGCAGCGTCACGCAGAACTCAAGGGGTCCGGGGGAGCAGTACTTC.

This clonotype was found many times. The chain combines TRBV4-1 with TRBJ1-1; 7 bases match TRBD1. The CDR3 is 14 residues long. Per germline, CDR1 MGHRA and CDR2 YSYEKL. V lost 3 bases to trimming and J lost 5 bases; unmatched junction nucleotides: 6. The DNA for the CDR3 is TGCGCCAGCAGCCAGCAGACAGGGAAGACTGAAGCTTTCTTT. Protein sequence: CASSQQTGKTEAFF.

This clonotype was seen a few times. The J gene is TRBJ1-2, the V gene TRBV6-1; D remains unclear. The V gene lost 1 base and the J gene lost 8 bases, with 11 bases spanning the gap. The V gene's germline CDR1 is MNHNS and CDR2 SASEGT. This CDR3 comprises 13 residues. DNA for the CDR3: TGTGCCAGCAGTGAAGGCGCCAGTCGGGGCTACACCTTC. Translating it yields CASSEGASRGYTF.

This clonotype was observed many times. The chain uses TRBV12-3 or TRBV12-4 and TRBJ1-1; D uncertain. Trimming cost V 5 bases and J 5 bases, with 15 bases left between them. This CDR3 is built from 14 residues. CDR3 in amino acids: CASSPTRVPTEAFF. CDR3 nucleotide sequence: TGTGCCAGCAGTCCTACAAGGGTCCCGACTGAAGCTTTCTTT.

Many counts were recorded for this clonotype. The rearrangement joins TRBV12-3 or TRBV12-4 to TRBJ1-5; 7 bases fit TRBD1. CDR3 size: 14 residues. J was trimmed by 4 bases and V by 6 bases; bases with no gene match: 6. The CDR3 coding sequence is TGTGCCAGCAGGCAGGGGGTTGTGAATCAGCCCCAGCATTTT. This encodes CASRQGVVNQPQHF.

This clonotype was seen repeatedly, ten times or more. The CDR3 loop is CASSPPAGNYGYTF. Here the CDR3 DNA reads TGTGCCAGCTCACCACCAGCAGGGAACTATGGCTACACCTTC. The chain carries TRBV18 and TRBJ1-2, with D maybe TRBD1 (5 bases). This CDR3 is built from 14 residues. V shed 0 bases and J shed 2 bases, with 7 bases lying between them. Germline CDR1 and CDR2: KGHSH and LQKENI.

This clonotype was counted ten times or more. CDR3 sequence: CASSPNQYEQYF. In DNA, the CDR3 is TGTGCCAGCAGCCCTAACCAGTACGAGCAGTACTTC. The chain carries TRBV14 and TRBJ2-7; D is ambiguous. CDR3 length: 12 amino acids. Germline-derived CDR1 and CDR2 are SGHDN and FVKESK. Trimming pared 4 bases from V and 4 bases from J, leaving 8 bases between.

Ten or more counts support this clonotype. This chain joins TRBV6-6 and TRBJ1-6; D gene unclear. V was trimmed by 3 bases and J by 0 bases, leaving 12 bases between them. The CDR3 has 17 amino acids. The V gene's germline CDR1 is MNHNY and CDR2 SVGAGI (reference sequence). CDR3 amino acids: CASSYGWESSYNSPLHF. The CDR3 nucleotides read TGTGCCAGCAGTTATGGCTGGGAGAGCTCCTATAATTCACCCCTCCACTTT.

In its sample, this clonotype was seen a few times. This rearrangement joins TRBV2 to TRBJ2-3; TRBD2 aligns across 8 bases. Germline CDR1 and CDR2: SNHLY and FYNNEI. The junction had 7 bases not matched to a gene; V was cut back by 6 bases and J by 2 bases. CDR3 length equals 15 residues. This CDR3 is CASRGGLAYTDTQYF. CDR3 nucleotide sequence: TGTGCCAGCAGGGGTGGACTAGCCTACACAGATACGCAGTATTTT.

Notes on this clonotype: The DNA is omitted, as the CDR3 cannot be located on it reliably, and the CDR3 follows TCRdb's listing. V usage is TRBV2 and J usage is TRBJ2-2; the table's TRBD2 call for D was not verified on the DNA. The CDR3 spans 16 residues, counting both ends. Germline lookup yields CDR1 SNHLY and CDR2 FYNNEI. The CDR3 here is CASILEAGANTGELFF.

This clonotype was observed at least ten times. The chain has TRBV11-2 and TRBJ2-5; 9 bases match TRBD2. The V gene end was trimmed by 5 bases and the J gene end by 5 bases; junction bases not matched to a gene: 21. The germline V gene has CDR1 SGHAT and CDR2 FQNNGV. The CDR3 covers 19 residues. This chain's CDR3 is CASSRAPVGSSGARETQYF. The DNA of the CDR3 is TGTGCCAGCAGCCGCGCCCCCGTGGGGTCTAGCGGGGCCCGGGAGACCCAGTACTTC. Based on the CDR3 plus reference TRBV11-2 and TRBJ2-5, the full variable domain is EAGVAQSPRYKIIEKRQSVAFWCNPISGHATLYWYQQILGQGPKLLIQFQNNGVVDDSQLPKDRFSAERLKGVDSTLKIQPAKLEDSAVYLCASSRAPVGSSGARETQYFGPGTRLLVL.

A remark on this clonotype: Since a much larger clone is just one base distant, this may be a read error. This chain joins TRBV20-1 and TRBJ2-1; either TRBD1 or TRBD2 may fit D (5 bases each). The CDR3 is made up of 14 amino acids. V was cut by 7 bases and J by 1 base, with 14 bases left in between. Germline V gene lookup returns CDR1 DFQATT and CDR2 SNEGSKA (reference sequence). The CDR3 region has the DNA TGCAGTGTCATCGGGACCACGTCCTACAATGAGCAGTTCTTC. It translates to CSVIGTTSYNEQFF.

The table lists this clonotype with many counts. The chain uses TRBV5-1 and TRBJ2-2; 8 positions agree with TRBD2. Losses at the gene ends were 0 bases for V and 5 bases for J; bases not matched to a gene: 6. The CDR3 length is 16 residues. Germline V lookup: CDR1 SGHRS, CDR2 YFSETQ. The CDR3 DNA reads TGCGCCAGCAGCTTGGCCAGCGGGGGCCCAACCGGGGAGCTGTTTTTT. This gives the protein CASSLASGGPTGELFF.

This clonotype was seen repeatedly, ten times or more. The genes are TRBV28 and TRBJ1-2; TRBD1 might be the D (6 bases). The V end lost 3 bases, the J end lost 4 bases, and 12 bases lay between the germline ends. Germline V gene data show CDR1 as MDHEN and CDR2 as SYDVKM. The CDR3 has 14 residues. CDR3 in DNA: TGTGCCAGCAGTTTGAACAGGGACCCCTATGGCTACACCTTC. Translating it yields CASSLNRDPYGYTF.

This clonotype was detected ten times or more. The chain employs TRBV28 and TRBJ1-1; unclear D gene. Trimming shortened V by 8 bases and J by 0 bases, and 16 bases separated the two germline ends. CDR1 and CDR2 from the germline V gene are MDHEN and SYDVKM. The CDR3 loop spans 15 amino acids. CDR3 amino acids: CASPPRSKLNTEAFF. The CDR3, as DNA: TGTGCCAGCCCCCCCCGGAGCAAACTGAACACTGAAGCTTTCTTT.

This clonotype has ten or more counts. This rearrangement joins TRBV6-1 to TRBJ2-7; TRBD2 matches at 11 bases. Trimming removed 5 bases from V and 0 bases from J; junction bases left unmatched: 3. CDR3 length: 15 residues. Germline V gene sequence: CDR1 MNHNS, CDR2 SASEGT. Here the CDR3 DNA reads TGTGCCAGCAGTCCCGGACTAGCGGGCTCCTACGAGCAGTACTTC. Translated, it gives CASSPGLAGSYEQYF.

Concerning this clonotype itself: A much larger clonotype is one base distant, so this may be a read error. V gene TRBV4-2 combines with J gene TRBJ2-1, with D unclear. The CDR3 loop spans 13 amino acids. Germline V gene data show CDR1 as LGHNA and CDR2 as YNFKEQ. This CDR3 is CACSQDLSGEQFF. Written as DNA, the CDR3 is TGTGCCTGCAGCCAAGATCTGTCTGGTGAGCAGTTCTTC.